Following are 29 T cell receptor beta chains from one sample sequenced in a study of control samples from healthy donors and cancer patients. The assay was immunoSEQ multiplex PCR, and TCRdb's table has in-frame clones only and misses some. Of under 65,000 clones listed, 86% were seen once; the top ten hold approximately 2.6%. Sequenced input: PBMCs. The source of these receptors is a woman aged 45-65 years with lung cancer.

This clone has more than one count but fewer than ten. This chain connects TRBV7-9 to TRBJ1-3; D remains ambiguous. Germline lookup yields CDR1 SEHNR and CDR2 FQNEAQ (reference sequence). The germline V and J ends were trimmed by 1 base and 3 bases, with 7 bases remaining between them. The CDR3 is 14 amino acids. The CDR3 loop reads CASSLGTDGNTIYF. The CDR3 region has the DNA TGTGCCAGCAGCTTAGGGACCGATGGAAACACCATATATTTT.

The rearrangement uses TRBV28 and TRBJ1-6; D unresolved. There are 15 residues in the CDR3. Germline lookup yields CDR1 MDHEN and CDR2 SYDVKM. The V end lost 7 bases, the J end lost 3 bases, and 13 bases lay between the germline ends. Here the CDR3 reads CASTTTDGYNSPLHF. The CDR3 coding sequence is TGTGCCAGCACCACCACGGACGGCTATAATTCACCCCTCCACTTT.

Relative to its sample, this clone is medium-sized. This rearrangement joins TRBV29-1 to TRBJ1-3; 9 positions match TRBD1. In germline, CDR1 is SQVTM, CDR2 ANQGSEA. V shed 3 bases, J shed 4 bases, and the junction held 4 bases outside the gene matches. This CDR3 contains 14 residues. CDR3 DNA sequence: TGCAGCGTTGAGACCGGGACAGGGGGAAACACCATATATTTT. Translating gives CSVETGTGGNTIYF.

J is TRBJ1-1 and V is TRBV5-4; D is uncertain. The germline CDR1 and CDR2 sequences are SGHNT and YYREEE (reference sequence). Trimming pared 0 bases from V and 3 bases from J, leaving 3 bases between. The CDR3 runs 12 residues. The CDR3 region is CASSLADTEAFF. The CDR3 bases are TGTGCCAGCAGCTTGGCAGACACTGAAGCTTTCTTT.

CDR3 amino acids: CASSLGQTNTGELFF. The DNA of the CDR3 is TGTGCCAGCAGTTTGGGACAGACAAACACCGGGGAGCTGTTTTTT. The V and J genes are TRBV27 and TRBJ2-2, with 7 bases lining up with TRBD1. There are 15 residues in the CDR3. Germline V CDR1 and CDR2: MNHEY, SMNVEV (reference sequence). V was clipped by 3 bases and J by 2 bases; unmatched bases: 3.

The chain has TRBV4-2 and TRBJ2-1, with D possibly being TRBD1 or TRBD2 (5 bases each). Germline CDR1 LGHNA, CDR2 YNFKEQ. The length of the CDR3 is 15 residues. With 4 bases removed from V and 8 bases from J, the gap between germline ends came to 18 bases. The CDR3 DNA sequence: TGTGCCAGCAGCCCGGGACGGTTCAAAGTAGATGAGCAGTTCTTC. Its translation: CASSPGRFKVDEQFF.

This clone was counted only a few times. V is TRBV12-3 or TRBV12-4 and J is TRBJ2-7, with unresolved D. Trimming removed 3 bases at V and 5 bases at J, with 5 bases between. The CDR3 is 11 residues long. CDR3 sequence reads: CASSLIDEQYF. The CDR3, as DNA: TGTGCCAGCAGTTTGATCGACGAGCAGTACTTC.

The chain is built from TRBV3-1 (or the pseudogene TRBV3-2) and TRBJ1-1; a weak D match, TRBD1 (6 bases). This CDR3 is 14 amino acids long. Germline lookup yields CDR1 LGHDT and CDR2 YNNKEL (reference sequence). V lost 1 base and J 3 bases, leaving 9 bases between the germline ends. The CDR3 spells CASSQGEGDTEAFF. CDR3 sequence (DNA): TGTGCCAGCAGCCAAGGTGAGGGGGACACTGAAGCTTTCTTT.

The CDR3 protein is CASSLTGDNQPQHF. The CDR3 DNA reads TGTGCCAGCAGCTTAACGGGGGACAATCAGCCCCAGCATTTT. This sequence joins TRBV7-3 and TRBJ1-5; the D gene is possibly TRBD1 (5 bases). The CDR3 covers 14 residues. Per germline, CDR1 SGHTA and CDR2 FQGTGA. V was pared by 0 bases and J by 3 bases, with 6 bases between. The complete variable domain, with remaining parts taken from reference TRBV7-3 and TRBJ1-5, reads GAGVSQTPSNKVTEKGKYVELRCDPISGHTALYWYRQSLGQGPEFLIYFQGTGAADDSGLPNDRFFAVRPEGSVSTLKIQRTERGDSAVYLCASSLTGDNQPQHFGDGTRLSIL.

This rearrangement joins TRBV6-5 to TRBJ1-5; no reliable D call. Germline V gives CDR1 MNHEY, CDR2 SVGAGI. The CDR3 runs 12 residues. Trimming cost V 0 bases and J 9 bases, with 6 bases left between them. CDR3 sequence: CASSYSAGPQHF. CDR3 DNA: TGTGCCAGCAGTTACTCGGCCGGGCCCCAGCATTTT.

In this sample, this clone turned up once. The rearrangement links TRBV18 to TRBJ1-6; 7 bases match TRBD1. The germline V gene encodes CDR1 KGHSH and CDR2 LQKENI. Trimming took 4 bases from V and 5 from J; bases not matched to a gene: 2. CDR3 length equals 14 residues. The CDR3 loop reads CASSQGANNSPLHF. In DNA form, the CDR3 reads TGTGCCAGCTCACAGGGGGCCAATAATTCACCCCTCCACTTT.

The rearrangement links TRBV5-1 to TRBJ2-7; TRBD1 agrees at 7 bases. CDR1 is SGHRS, CDR2 YFSETQ, per germline. This CDR3 comprises 14 residues. The V gene end was trimmed by 3 bases and the J gene end by 3 bases; junction bases not matched to a gene: 6. CDR3 sequence reads: CASSSSGQRYEQYF. The CDR3 DNA sequence: TGCGCCAGCAGCTCGTCGGGACAGCGCTACGAGCAGTACTTC.

This clone appeared a few times. The chain couples TRBV19 to TRBJ2-3; D remains ambiguous. The CDR3 runs to 12 residues. V was clipped by 7 bases and J by 1 base, with 6 bases between them. Germline lookup yields CDR1 LNHDA and CDR2 SQIVND (reference sequence). As DNA, the CDR3 is TGTGCCAGTAACCGGGGCACAGATACGCAGTATTTT. Its protein product is CASNRGTDTQYF.

The chain carries TRBV19 and TRBJ1-1, with D hard to call. The germline gives CDR1 LNHDA, CDR2 SQIVND (reference sequence). The CDR3 contains 12 residues. The V and J ends lost 3 bases and 4 bases respectively, with 6 bases between them. The CDR3 sequence is CASSIYGTEAFF. CDR3 bases: TGTGCCAGTAGTATTTACGGCACTGAAGCTTTCTTT.

The chain recombines TRBV7-9 with TRBJ2-7, with D maybe TRBD1 (6 bases). The CDR3 extends over 14 amino acids. Between the trimmed V and J ends, which lost 1 base and 2 bases, there was a span of 9 bases. From germline, CDR1 is SEHNR and CDR2 FQNEAQ (reference sequence). The CDR3 protein is CASSLGTATYEQYF. In DNA, the CDR3 is TGTGCCAGCAGCTTAGGGACAGCCACCTACGAGCAGTACTTC. The full variable domain, its missing parts supplied by reference TRBV7-9 and TRBJ2-7, is DTGVSQNPRHKITKRGQNVTFRCDPISEHNRLYWYRQTLGQGPEFLTYFQNEAQLEKSRLLSDRFSAERPKGSFSTLEIQRTEQGDSAMYLCASSLGTATYEQYFGPGTRLTVT.

CDR3 in amino acids: CASRRGQGLANIQYF. The CDR3 nucleotides read TGTGCCAGCAGACGAGGGCAGGGTTTAGCAAACATTCAGTACTTC. The chain uses TRBV6-6 and TRBJ2-4, with D perhaps given as TRBD1 or TRBD2 (5 bases each). Trimming stripped 6 bases from V and 6 bases from J, with 18 bases between. CDR1 is MNHNY and CDR2 is SVGAGI in the germline V gene (reference sequence). The CDR3 is 15 amino acids.

The chain couples TRBV12-3 or TRBV12-4 to TRBJ1-2; tentatively, D is TRBD1 (6 bases). The CDR3 has 11 amino acids. V lost 6 bases and J 8 bases, leaving 10 bases between the germline ends. This chain's CDR3 is CASSARGGYTF. The CDR3 nucleotides read TGTGCCAGCAGCGCTAGGGGGGGCTACACCTTC.

This rearrangement joins TRBV19 to TRBJ1-1; no clear D. Trimming shortened V by 5 bases and J by 6 bases, and 13 bases separated the two germline ends. CDR1 is LNHDA and CDR2 is SQIVND in the germline V gene (reference sequence). The CDR3 consists of 13 residues. Here the CDR3 reads CASSPTSGAEAFF. CDR3 DNA sequence: TGTGCCAGTAGTCCCACTTCCGGGGCTGAAGCTTTCTTT.

This clone was detected only once. The J gene is TRBJ1-1, the V gene TRBV13, with no clear D. The CDR3 totals 14 residues. The ends were cut back, 3 bases at V and 1 base at J, with 9 bases in the middle. Looked up from germline, CDR1 is PRHDT and CDR2 is FYEKMQ (reference sequence). CDR3 DNA: TGTGCCAGCAGCTTTAGACTGCCGAACACTGAAGCTTTCTTT. Its translation is CASSFRLPNTEAFF.

The rearrangement links TRBV7-2 to TRBJ2-5; no reliable D call. CDR3 length equals 13 residues. Germline lookup yields CDR1 SGHTA and CDR2 FQGNSA. V lost 2 bases to trimming and J lost 7 bases, with 11 bases between them. The CDR3 region has the DNA TGTGCCAGCAGCTTACGCGACTTATGGACCCAGTACTTC. It is translated as CASSLRDLWTQYF.

This clone was seen a single time. This chain joins TRBV7-3 and TRBJ1-2; unclear D gene. Germline CDR1 is SGHTA and CDR2 is FQGTGA. The CDR3 is made up of 13 amino acids. The V end lost 4 bases, the J end lost 0 bases, and 6 bases lay between the germline ends. The DNA of the CDR3 is TGTGCCAGCAGCTCGACACCTAACTATGGCTACACCTTC. It yields the protein CASSSTPNYGYTF.

V usage is TRBV14 and J usage is TRBJ1-3; 8 positions match TRBD1. From germline, CDR1 is SGHDN and CDR2 FVKESK. V lost 5 bases, J lost 0 bases, and 9 bases stayed unmatched. The CDR3 runs to 17 residues. As DNA, the CDR3 is TGTGCCAGCAGCTCCCGGGACAGGTCTTTCTCTGGAAACACCATATATTTT. Translation gives CASSSRDRSFSGNTIYF.

The gene calls are TRBV28 and TRBJ2-7; 14 bases fit TRBD2. The germline gives CDR1 MDHEN, CDR2 SYDVKM. V lost 6 bases to trimming and J lost 0 bases; unmatched junction nucleotides: 7. The CDR3 spans 17 residues. In nucleotides, the CDR3 is TGTGCCAGCAGCTTGGGACTAGCGGGGGACTCCTCCTACGAGCAGTACTTC. Protein product: CASSLGLAGDSSYEQYF.

The chain combines TRBV7-8 with TRBJ2-7; D might be TRBD2 (5 bases). CDR1 SGHVS and CDR2 FQNEAQ come from the germline V gene. V shed 3 bases and J shed 0 bases, with 12 bases lying between them. The CDR3 consists of 15 residues. In nucleotides, the CDR3 is TGTGCCAGCAGCTTTTTCGGAGGAGACTCCTACGAGCAGTACTTC. Its protein is CASSFFGGDSYEQYF.

V and J are TRBV9 and TRBJ2-3, with D unresolved. The CDR3 runs to 16 residues. Germline CDR1 SGDLS, CDR2 YYNGEE. Trimming cost V 0 bases and J 0 bases, with 11 bases left between them. The CDR3 DNA reads TGTGCCAGCAGCGTAGCCCACGGTATTAGCACAGATACGCAGTATTTT. This encodes CASSVAHGISTDTQYF.

CDR3 protein: CASSLGHLNTEAFF. The CDR3 DNA reads TGCGCCAGCAGCTTGGGACACCTGAACACTGAAGCTTTCTTT. V usage is TRBV5-1 and J usage is TRBJ1-1; no reliable D call. CDR3 size: 14 residues. The V and J ends lost 0 bases and 0 bases respectively, with 6 bases between them. The germline V gene encodes CDR1 SGHRS and CDR2 YFSETQ.

The chain uses TRBV7-9 and TRBJ1-1; D is uncertain. CDR1 and CDR2 from the germline V gene are SEHNR and FQNEAQ (reference sequence). The V end lost 1 base, the J end lost 0 bases, and 6 bases lay between the germline ends. The CDR3 is made up of 14 amino acids. CDR3 amino acids: CASSLDSMNTEAFF. The CDR3 coding sequence is TGTGCCAGCAGCTTAGACAGCATGAACACTGAAGCTTTCTTT.

The chain is built from TRBV30 and TRBJ1-1; D is undetermined. The germline V gene encodes CDR1 GTSNPN and CDR2 SVGIG (reference sequence). CDR3 length: 15 residues. Trimming took 3 bases from V and 1 from J, leaving 15 bases between them. The DNA of the CDR3 is TGTGCCTGGAGCCGCGCGGATCGGTGGAACACTGAAGCTTTCTTT. This translates into CAWSRADRWNTEAFF.

The chain has TRBV7-2 and TRBJ1-1; D not resolved. The germline gives CDR1 SGHTA, CDR2 FQGNSA. The CDR3 consists of 13 residues. V gave up 4 bases and J gave up 2 bases, with 8 bases separating them. The CDR3 here is CASSSRGNTEAFF. The CDR3 DNA reads TGTGCCAGCAGCTCGCGGGGAAACACTGAAGCTTTCTTT.